This T cell receptor beta chain was identified during a study of identical twins. Study observations and caveats: Cross-sectional statistics underpinned the conclusions; the same donors were not followed. Monozygotic twins shared more out-of-frame TCR alpha than recombination models predicted.

This clonotype was picked up many times. Its antigen is unknown. This CDR3 has 17 amino acids. The J segment lost 4 bases and the V segment lost 5 bases, leaving 12 bases of the junction unmatched. Germline assignment: CDR1 MDHEN and CDR2 SYDVKM. MiXCR, applied by TCRdb to the 5' RACE reads, yields one record per CDR3 protein. The data contain around 240,000 distinct CDR3 sequences, roughly 7% of them seen just once; the ten biggest clones take up roughly 3.4%. The sample was also linked to a second study, of yellow fever vaccine responses in identical twins.

V and J are TRBV28 and TRBJ2-1, with 9 bases that match TRBD2. What was sequenced was memory (CD45RO+) T cells sorted from blood. The sequence came from a young woman in good health. CDR3 in DNA: TGTGCCAGCAGTGAACTCGTTGGGAGCGGGGGGTACAATGAGCAGTTCTTC. Translated, it gives CASSELVGSGGYNEQFF.